Each of the 6 T cell receptor beta chains below was sequenced from the same sample in a study of identical twins. TCRdb processed the 5' RACE reads anew with MiXCR; each CDR3 protein has one entry. The sample includes around 530,000 distinct CDR3 sequences, roughly 15% of them seen just once. A further study also used this sample, focusing on yellow fever vaccine responses in identical twins.

Sequencing was performed on CD4+ T cells sorted from blood. These receptors all come from a woman between 18 and 29 years old in good health.

The V call is TRBV5-1, the J call TRBJ1-1; TRBD1 aligns across 7 bases. The germline CDR1 and CDR2 sequences are SGHRS and YFSETQ. After removal of 4 bases from V and 4 bases from J, the junction contained 22 bases not matched to a gene. The CDR3 sequence is 19 residues long. CDR3 protein: CASSRYVGGGANIGTEAFF. The CDR3 DNA reads as TGCGCCAGCAGCCGTTATGTAGGAGGGGGCGCGAATATAGGCACTGAAGCTTTCTTT.

A few counts support this clonotype. The rearrangement uses TRBV2 and TRBJ2-1; a weak D match, TRBD1 (6 bases). The CDR3 length is 12 residues. Germline V gene sequence: CDR1 SNHLY, CDR2 FYNNEI. With 5 bases removed from V and 6 bases from J, the gap between germline ends came to 8 bases. This chain's CDR3 is CASSRTANEQFF. CDR3 sequence (DNA): TGTGCCAGCAGTAGGACAGCCAATGAGCAGTTCTTC.

The chain combines TRBV5-1 with TRBJ2-7; D ambiguous. Germline V lookup: CDR1 SGHRS, CDR2 YFSETQ. The CDR3 covers 11 residues. The ends were cut back, 0 bases at V and 7 bases at J, with 5 bases in the middle. For the CDR3, the DNA is TGCGCCAGCAGCTTGGGGGCGGAGCAGTACTTC. Its protein is CASSLGAEQYF.

This clonotype was found a few times. The rearrangement links TRBV11-2 to TRBJ2-2; D may be TRBD1 (5 bases). Germline V gene sequence: CDR1 SGHAT, CDR2 FQNNGV. The V and J ends lost 8 bases and 0 bases respectively, with 16 bases between them. The CDR3 has 16 residues. This CDR3 reads CASSPTGVSNTGELFF. The CDR3, as DNA: TGTGCCAGCTCCCCTACAGGAGTATCGAACACCGGGGAGCTGTTTTTT.

This clonotype turned up a few times. This chain connects TRBV12-3 or TRBV12-4 to TRBJ1-2; D not certain. V was cut by 2 bases and J by 2 bases, with 3 bases left in between. CDR3 size: 12 residues. The CDR3 loop reads CASSLQNYGYTF. In DNA form, the CDR3 reads TGTGCCAGCAGTTTACAGAACTATGGCTACACCTTC.

The chain couples TRBV11-2 to TRBJ2-5, with 11 bases fitting TRBD2. V shed 0 bases and J 5 bases; nucleotides not matched to a gene: 14. The CDR3 is made up of 19 amino acids. Germline CDR1 and CDR2: SGHAT and FQNNGV. For the CDR3, the DNA is TGTGCCAGCAGCTTAGAGGGGATTAGCGGGGGGGCCCGCCGGGAGACCCAGTACTTC. As protein: CASSLEGISGGARRETQYF.